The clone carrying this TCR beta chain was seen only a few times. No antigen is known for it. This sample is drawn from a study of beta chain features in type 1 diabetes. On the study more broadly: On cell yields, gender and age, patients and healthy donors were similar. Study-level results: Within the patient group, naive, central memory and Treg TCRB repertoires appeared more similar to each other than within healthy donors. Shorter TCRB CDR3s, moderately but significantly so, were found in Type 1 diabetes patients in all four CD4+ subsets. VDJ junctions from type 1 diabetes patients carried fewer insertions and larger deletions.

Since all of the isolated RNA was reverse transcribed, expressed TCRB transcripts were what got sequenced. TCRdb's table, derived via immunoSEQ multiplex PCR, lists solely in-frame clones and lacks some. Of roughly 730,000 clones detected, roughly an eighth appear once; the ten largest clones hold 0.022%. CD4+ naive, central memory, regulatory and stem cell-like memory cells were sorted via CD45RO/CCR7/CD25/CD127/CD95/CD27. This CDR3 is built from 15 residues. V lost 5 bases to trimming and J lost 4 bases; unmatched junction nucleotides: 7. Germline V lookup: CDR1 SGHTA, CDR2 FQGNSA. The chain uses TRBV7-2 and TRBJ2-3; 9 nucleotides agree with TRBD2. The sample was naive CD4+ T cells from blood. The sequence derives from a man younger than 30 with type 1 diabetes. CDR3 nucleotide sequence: TGTGCCAGCAGCACGATAGCGGGGGAATCAGATACGCAGTATTTT. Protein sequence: CASSTIAGESDTQYF.